The 16 T cell receptor beta chains in this list originate from one sample, sequenced in a study of T cells in Graves' hyperthyroidism and ophthalmopathy. TCR beta CDR3 regions were amplified from RNA. With the HTBI primer set, the TCR CDR3 went through a first round of RT-PCR. Each CDR3 protein gets one entry after TCRdb re-called the multiplex PCR reads with MiXCR. Of roughly 500,000 distinct CDR3 sequences in the sample, approximately 13% were seen once. The sequencing sample was made of blood. Receptors were obtained from a woman aged 30 to 39 with Graves' hyperthyroidism that later progressed to Graves' ophthalmopathy.

This clonotype was seen at least ten times. The rearrangement links TRBV24-1 to TRBJ2-7; 7 bases fit TRBD1. The CDR3 contains 15 residues. The germline gives CDR1 KGHDR, CDR2 SFDVKD. J was trimmed by 4 bases and V by 4 bases; bases with no gene match: 9. CDR3 nucleotides: TGTGCCACCAGTGACCCTCGACAGGGTGAATACGAGCAGTACTTC. It codes for CATSDPRQGEYEQYF.

The J gene is TRBJ2-1, the V gene TRBV5-1; the D gene is possibly TRBD2 (5 bases). The germline gives CDR1 SGHRS, CDR2 YFSETQ. The CDR3 is 15 amino acids. The V end was cut by 0 bases, the J end by 4 bases, with 11 bases between. CDR3 in DNA: TGCGCCAGCAGCTTGGACACTAGTGGGTACAATGAGCAGTTCTTC. This translates into CASSLDTSGYNEQFF.

The chain has TRBV20-1 and TRBJ2-3; perhaps TRBD1 as D (5 bases). Germline V lookup: CDR1 DFQATT, CDR2 SNEGSKA (reference sequence). The CDR3 contains 13 residues. V lost 3 bases and J lost 3, with 10 bases in between. CDR3 loop: CSARGQGTDTQYF. The CDR3 coding sequence is TGCAGTGCTAGGGGTCAGGGTACAGATACGCAGTATTTT.

On this clonotype: The CDR3 does not close with the conserved phenylalanine or tryptophan, likely indicating a read error. The chain is built from TRBV6-2 or TRBV6-3 and TRBJ2-7, with D possibly TRBD2 on 5 matching bases. The V gene lost 4 bases and the J gene lost 4 bases, with 23 bases spanning the gap. From germline, CDR1 is MNHEY and CDR2 SVGEGT. This CDR3 has 17 amino acids. The CDR3 DNA reads TGTGCCAGCAGTTTAGGGATCTTCGGGGTCCTCGGGTACGAGCAGTACCTC. Translating gives CASSLGIFGVLGYEQYL.

This clonotype showed up many times. The rearrangement joins TRBV30 to TRBJ1-1; TRBD1 aligns across 8 bases. V was clipped by 1 base and J by 3 bases; unmatched bases: 1. The germline V gene has CDR1 GTSNPN and CDR2 SVGIG (reference sequence). The CDR3 length is 13 residues. Written as DNA, the CDR3 is TGTGCCTGGAGTGGACAGGGGTACACTGAAGCTTTCTTT. It is translated as CAWSGQGYTEAFF. Looking up the rest from reference TRBV30 and TRBJ1-1 gives the full variable domain: SQTIHQWPATLVQPVGSPLSLECTVEGTSNPNLYWYRQAAGRGLQLLFYSVGIGQISSEVPQNLSASRPQDRQFILSSKKLLLSDSGFYLCAWSGQGYTEAFFGQGTRLTVV.

The table lists this clonotype with many counts. V is TRBV15 and J is TRBJ2-5, with 8 bases that match TRBD2. This CDR3 comprises 15 residues. The V gene's germline CDR1 is LNHNV and CDR2 YYDKDF (reference sequence). Trimming took 1 base from V and 6 from J; bases not matched to a gene: 7. CDR3 sequence reads: CATSRGSGSSQTQYF. In DNA, the CDR3 is TGTGCCACCAGCAGAGGGAGCGGGAGTTCGCAGACCCAGTACTTC.

This clonotype was seen repeatedly, ten times or more. This CDR3 is CASSLDRVSIEQYF. The CDR3 nucleotides are TGTGCCAGCAGCCTCGATCGAGTGAGCATCGAGCAGTACTTC. The gene calls are TRBV11-2 and TRBJ2-7; no reliable D call. CDR3 length: 14 residues. V gave up 5 bases and J gave up 6 bases, with 17 bases separating them. Germline V gene lookup returns CDR1 SGHAT and CDR2 FQNNGV.

This clonotype came up many times. CDR3 DNA sequence: TGTGCCAGCAGGAGAAGCAATCAGCCCCAGCATTTT. It is translated as CASRRSNQPQHF. The genes are TRBV12-3 or TRBV12-4 and TRBJ1-5, with no clear D. Trimming left V 6 bases short and J 1 base short, with 4 bases between. The CDR3 spans 12 residues.

CDR3 in DNA: TGTGCGGCCCTGAGGGACGCCGGGGAGCTGTTTTTT. It is translated as CAALRDAGELFF. V is TRBV7-2 and J is TRBJ2-2, with D perhaps being TRBD1 or TRBD2 (5 bases each). Germline V CDR1 and CDR2: SGHTA, FQGNSA. CDR3 length: 12 residues.

Points on this clonotype: The junction departs from the called germline gene at one end, perhaps through a read error. The chain has TRBV5-4 and TRBJ2-3, with D perhaps TRBD1 or TRBD2 (7 bases each). This CDR3 is 14 amino acids long. Germline assignment: CDR1 SGHNT and CDR2 YYREEE (reference sequence). The CDR3 reads CASTHWEGTDTHYF. The CDR3, as DNA: TGTGCCAGCACCCACTGGGAGGGGACAGATACGCACTATTTT.

About this clonotype itself: This may come from a read error, since a much larger clone is one base off. The gene calls are TRBV5-1 and TRBJ2-3; D is unclear. This CDR3 spans 13 amino acids. Germline V gene lookup returns CDR1 SGHRS and CDR2 YFSETQ. Between the trimmed V and J ends, which lost 9 bases and 2 bases, there was a span of 13 bases. The CDR3 DNA sequence: TGCGCCAACTGGAACTCCGACACAGATACGCAGTATTTT. Its translation is CANWNSDTDTQYF.

The sample holds many counts of this clonotype. This chain joins TRBV15 and TRBJ2-1; tentatively, D is TRBD2 (5 bases). Germline CDR1 is LNHNV and CDR2 is YYDKDF (reference sequence). V was cut by 5 bases and J by 7 bases, with 15 bases left in between. The CDR3 contains 14 residues. Here the CDR3 DNA reads TGTGCCACCAGCTCGGGGTCCCGGGTGAATGAGCAGTTCTTC. Its protein product is CATSSGSRVNEQFF.

CDR3 nucleotide sequence: TGTGCCAGCAGAAAACCGGCGGAGGTTAACACTGAAGCTTTCTTT. As protein: CASRKPAEVNTEAFF. V gene TRBV6-1 combines with J gene TRBJ1-1, with unresolved D. This CDR3 has 15 amino acids. Germline V gives CDR1 MNHNS, CDR2 SASEGT. The V and J ends lost 6 bases and 2 bases respectively, with 16 bases between them.

This clonotype was picked up many times. The chain couples TRBV2 to TRBJ1-1; D is undetermined. The V end lost 4 bases, the J end lost 4 bases, and 13 bases lay between the germline ends. Germline V gene data show CDR1 as SNHLY and CDR2 as FYNNEI. The CDR3 contains 14 residues. The CDR3 DNA reads TGTGCCAGCAGTGCGTGGAAGGGTGGCACTGAAGCTTTCTTT. Its translation: CASSAWKGGTEAFF.

This clonotype was counted ten times or more. V is TRBV12-5 and J is TRBJ2-5, with TRBD2 matching 9 bases. The CDR3 is 14 residues long. The junction had 0 bases not matched to a gene; V was cut back by 1 base and J by 3 bases. Germline V gene data show CDR1 as LGHNT and CDR2 as FRNRAP. CDR3 nucleotide sequence: TGTGCTAGTGGTTTGGGACTAGCGGAAGAGACCCAGTACTTC. Amino acids: CASGLGLAEETQYF.

This clonotype was counted between two and nine times. The chain employs TRBV5-1 and TRBJ2-1, with D unresolved. CDR1 is SGHRS, CDR2 YFSETQ, per germline. The CDR3 extends over 14 amino acids. Trimming removed 10 bases at V and 0 bases at J, with 14 bases between. The CDR3 coding sequence is TGCGCCGGCGCCGTCGACCCCTCCTACAATGAGCAGTTCTTC. It codes for CAGAVDPSYNEQFF.